These 26 T cell receptor beta chains were sequenced from one sample in a study of blood T cell repertoires in COVID-19 (dated by TCRdb to 2018 to 2020). The method behind the library was the immunoSEQ multiplex PCR assay. TCRdb retrieved this table from immuneACCESS and kept in-frame rearrangements only. Not all clones are present; in checked studies, unresolved V genes account for under half, and no reason is known for the remainder. Counted in this sample were approximately 100,000 clones; over 70% of them appeared once. The ten largest clones add up to approximately 4.5% of the sample. The sample consisted of peripheral blood. The source of these receptors is a man between 60 and 70 years old with acute or convalescent COVID-19.

The rearrangement uses TRBV24-1 and TRBJ2-1, with D perhaps matching TRBD1 (6 bases). The V gene lost 4 bases and the J gene lost 6 bases, with 15 bases spanning the gap. Germline loops: CDR1 KGHDR, CDR2 SFDVKD. This CDR3 region has 15 residues. The CDR3 nucleotides are TGTGCCACCAGTGACCCCCCCCGCAGGGGCAATGAGCAGTTCTTC. This encodes CATSDPPRRGNEQFF.

The chain joins TRBV18 to TRBJ2-5; no reliable D call. Germline V gives CDR1 KGHSH, CDR2 LQKENI. The CDR3 spans 14 residues. V lost 3 bases and J lost 5, with 13 bases in between. CDR3 nucleotide sequence: TGTGCCAGCTCACCCCGGGTGCCTGGGGAGACCCAGTACTTC. Amino acid sequence: CASSPRVPGETQYF.

CDR3 bases: TGTGCCAGCTCACCTCAGCGGGAGAGCGATGAGCAGTTCTTC. Protein product: CASSPQRESDEQFF. The chain joins TRBV18 to TRBJ2-1; 8 bases align to TRBD2. V was pared by 3 bases and J by 8 bases, with 6 bases of the junction left unmatched. The CDR3 totals 14 residues. The germline V gene encodes CDR1 KGHSH and CDR2 LQKENI.

The rearrangement joins TRBV7-9 to TRBJ1-5; D is uncertain. The V gene's germline CDR1 is SEHNR and CDR2 FQNEAQ (reference sequence). The CDR3 spans 13 residues. The V gene lost 2 bases and the J gene lost 4 bases, with 6 bases spanning the gap. In DNA, the CDR3 is TGTGCCAGCAGCTTATCGGAGAATCAGCCCCAGCATTTT. It codes for CASSLSENQPQHF.

This clone came up a few times. The chain employs TRBV7-2 and TRBJ1-3; D is uncertain. V was pared by 2 bases and J by 0 bases, with 14 bases between. CDR3 length equals 17 residues. CDR1 is SGHTA and CDR2 is FQGNSA in the germline V gene. The CDR3 DNA sequence: TGTGCCAGCAGCTTACATTTTTCATCGAGCTCTGGAAACACCATATATTTT. Amino acid sequence: CASSLHFSSSSGNTIYF.

The J gene is TRBJ2-1, the V gene TRBV6-2 or TRBV6-3, with D maybe TRBD2 (6 bases). The germline V gene encodes CDR1 MNHEY and CDR2 SVGEGT. This CDR3 contains 15 residues. Deletions cut 6 bases from V and 6 bases from J, with 18 bases between. The CDR3 here is CASSPQRRGSNEQFF. CDR3 sequence (DNA): TGTGCCAGCAGCCCTCAACGTCGGGGGAGCAATGAGCAGTTCTTC.

The V gene is TRBV7-8, the J gene TRBJ1-5; D might be TRBD1 (6 bases). The CDR3 spans 15 residues. Trimming cost V 1 base and J 9 bases, with 16 bases left between them. The V gene's germline CDR1 is SGHVS and CDR2 FQNEAQ. Written as DNA, the CDR3 is TGTGCCAGCAGCTTAGAGACAGGTGGTGTTGGGCCCCAGCATTTT. Amino acids: CASSLETGGVGPQHF.

This clone was counted once. This chain links TRBV4-1 with TRBJ1-1, with TRBD1 matching over 7 bases. Trimming took 5 bases from V and 4 from J; bases not matched to a gene: 7. Germline V gene data show CDR1 as MGHRA and CDR2 as YSYEKL. The CDR3 sequence is 14 residues long. Here the CDR3 DNA reads TGCGCCAGCAGCTTACAGGGGCCCCTCACTGAAGCTTTCTTT. Translating gives CASSLQGPLTEAFF.

This clone appeared a few times. The chain carries TRBV27 and TRBJ2-5; 11 bases fit TRBD2. The CDR3 covers 14 residues. The germline V gene encodes CDR1 MNHEY and CDR2 SMNVEV (reference sequence). V gave up 3 bases and J gave up 6 bases; unmatched junction bases: 3. CDR3 in amino acids: CASSFTSGRQTQYF. The CDR3, as DNA: TGTGCCAGCAGTTTTACTAGCGGGAGACAGACCCAGTACTTC.

The chain uses TRBV5-1 and TRBJ1-3; the D is unclear. The CDR3 is made up of 17 amino acids. The germline V gene encodes CDR1 SGHRS and CDR2 YFSETQ. Trimming took off 0 bases at V and 0 bases at J, with 13 bases between the two ends. CDR3 bases: TGCGCCAGCAGCTTGGATCCACCGGGATACTCTGGAAACACCATATATTTT. This encodes CASSLDPPGYSGNTIYF. Complete variable domain (other parts from reference TRBV5-1 and TRBJ1-3): KAGVTQTPRYLIKTRGQQVTLSCSPISGHRSVSWYQQTPGQGLQFLFEYFSETQRNKGNFPGRFSGRQFSNSRSEMNVSTLELGDSALYLCASSLDPPGYSGNTIYFGEGSWLTVV.

This clone has just a few counts. The chain uses TRBV27 and TRBJ2-1; 9 bases are a match to TRBD2. This CDR3 comprises 15 residues. V shed 7 bases and J 4 bases; nucleotides not matched to a gene: 8. Germline CDR1 reads MNHEY; CDR2 reads SMNVEV (reference sequence). CDR3 DNA: TGTGCCAGCACCCCTGGGACTAGCAGATACAATGAGCAGTTCTTC. Translated: CASTPGTSRYNEQFF.

This chain joins TRBV19 and TRBJ2-2, with 7 bases matching TRBD1. This CDR3 comprises 14 residues. Germline CDR1 LNHDA, CDR2 SQIVND (reference sequence). The junction had 3 bases not matched to a gene; V was cut back by 6 bases and J by 2 bases. CDR3 in amino acids: CASSRTGNTGELFF. The CDR3 nucleotides are TGTGCCAGTAGCCGGACAGGAAACACCGGGGAGCTGTTTTTT.

The CDR3 spells CASSQDAQGQGYEQYF. The CDR3 coding sequence is TGCGCCAGCAGCCAAGATGCGCAGGGGCAAGGGTACGAGCAGTACTTC. The chain is built from TRBV4-3 and TRBJ2-7; D is possibly TRBD1 (6 bases). CDR1 is LGHNA, CDR2 YSLEER, per germline. V gave up 0 bases and J gave up 4 bases, with 16 bases separating them. The CDR3 runs to 16 residues.

This clone came up once. J is TRBJ2-7 and V is TRBV27; 10 bases are a match to TRBD1. V shed 5 bases and J 5 bases; nucleotides not matched to a gene: 6. This CDR3 has 14 residues. The germline V gene has CDR1 MNHEY and CDR2 SMNVEV (reference sequence). The CDR3 loop reads CASSQGQGPNEQYF. The CDR3 DNA sequence: TGTGCCAGCAGTCAGGGACAGGGGCCCAACGAGCAGTACTTC.

The chain employs TRBV19 and TRBJ2-5, with a tentative D call TRBD1 (5 bases). Germline V gene data show CDR1 as LNHDA and CDR2 as SQIVND (reference sequence). V shed 6 bases and J shed 0 bases, with 11 bases lying between them. The CDR3 runs to 14 residues. The CDR3 DNA follows: TGTGCCAGTAGGAGCCAGGGCAACCAAGAGACCCAGTACTTC. Its protein product is CASRSQGNQETQYF. The entire variable domain, with the rest obtained from reference TRBV19 and TRBJ2-5, is as follows: DGGITQSPKYLFRKEGQNVTLSCEQNLNHDAMYWYRQDPGQGLRLIYYSQIVNDFQKGDIAEGYSVSREKKESFPLTVTSAQKNPTAFYLCASRSQGNQETQYFGPGTRLLVL.

The chain uses TRBV5-1 and TRBJ1-3, with 7 bases that match TRBD1. Germline V gives CDR1 SGHRS, CDR2 YFSETQ. This CDR3 spans 15 amino acids. Germline trimming cut 3 bases from V and 0 bases from J; bases unmatched to any gene: 3. The CDR3 here is CASSWDSSSGNTIYF. In DNA form, the CDR3 reads TGCGCCAGCAGCTGGGACAGTTCCTCTGGAAACACCATATATTTT.

The V gene is TRBV6-6, the J gene TRBJ1-2; possible D gene TRBD1, 6 bases. The germline gives CDR1 MNHNY, CDR2 SVGAGI (reference sequence). CDR3 length equals 13 residues. The ends were cut back, 6 bases at V and 5 bases at J, with 13 bases in the middle. CDR3 in DNA: TGTGCCAGCAGGCACTCACAGGGATATGGCTACACCTTC. Translating gives CASRHSQGYGYTF.

The chain links TRBV27 to TRBJ1-6, with a possible D match to TRBD1 (5 bases). Germline CDR1 MNHEY, CDR2 SMNVEV (reference sequence). This CDR3 has 14 residues. The germline V and J ends were trimmed by 3 bases and 10 bases, with 13 bases remaining between them. Here the CDR3 DNA reads TGTGCCAGCAGTTTGGGGAGGGGAGCCTCACCCCTCCACTTT. Its translation is CASSLGRGASPLHF.

The genes are TRBV19 and TRBJ2-7; 7 bases line up with TRBD1. V shed 6 bases, J shed 6 bases, and the junction held 11 bases outside the gene matches. The CDR3 is made up of 14 amino acids. In germline, CDR1 is LNHDA, CDR2 SQIVND (reference sequence). In DNA, the CDR3 is TGTGCCAGTAGGTCTATGGACAGGACGGGCGAGCAGTACTTC. It translates to CASRSMDRTGEQYF. The entire variable domain, with the rest obtained from reference TRBV19 and TRBJ2-7, is as follows: DGGITQSPKYLFRKEGQNVTLSCEQNLNHDAMYWYRQDPGQGLRLIYYSQIVNDFQKGDIAEGYSVSREKKESFPLTVTSAQKNPTAFYLCASRSMDRTGEQYFGPGTRLTVT.

This chain connects TRBV18 to TRBJ1-3; 8 nucleotides match TRBD1. Germline trimming cut 4 bases from V and 8 bases from J; bases unmatched to any gene: 13. The CDR3 length is 16 residues. From germline, CDR1 is KGHSH and CDR2 LQKENI. In nucleotides, the CDR3 is TGTGCCAGCTCACGTTATGCTGGGACAGGATGGGACACCATATATTTT. Its protein product is CASSRYAGTGWDTIYF.

By sample fraction, this clone is medium-sized. V is TRBV11-2 and J is TRBJ1-6, with 8 bases identical to TRBD1. The germline V gene has CDR1 SGHAT and CDR2 FQNNGV. V was clipped by 3 bases and J by 6 bases; unmatched bases: 4. The CDR3 loop spans 15 amino acids. CDR3 sequence (DNA): TGTGCCAGCAGCTTCGCCGACAGGGGTAATTCACCCCTCCACTTT. Amino acid sequence: CASSFADRGNSPLHF.

The chain is built from TRBV6-2 or TRBV6-3 and TRBJ1-1; TRBD1 matches at 8 bases. V was pared by 2 bases and J by 10 bases, with 3 bases of the junction left unmatched. The germline V gene encodes CDR1 MNHEY and CDR2 SVGEGT. This CDR3 is 12 amino acids long. CDR3: CASSYDRGRAFF. The CDR3 bases are TGTGCCAGCAGTTACGACAGGGGCAGAGCTTTCTTT.

J is TRBJ2-3 and V is TRBV7-3; TRBD1 aligns across 8 bases. Germline loops: CDR1 SGHTA, CDR2 FQGTGA. The CDR3 runs to 16 residues. J lost 6 bases, V lost 0 bases, and 8 bases had no gene match. The CDR3 DNA follows: TGTGCCAGCAGCTTAACATTTCGGCAGGGGGCGGATACGCAGTATTTT. This gives the protein CASSLTFRQGADTQYF.

The chain carries TRBV24-1 and TRBJ2-7, with 10 nucleotides matching TRBD1. CDR1 and CDR2 (germline): KGHDR, SFDVKD. The CDR3 is 15 residues long. J gave up 6 bases and V 2 bases, and 6 bases lay outside the gene matches. The CDR3 sequence is CATSDSRGQGTEQYF. CDR3 coding DNA: TGTGCCACCAGTGATTCCAGGGGACAGGGGACCGAGCAGTACTTC.

This chain links TRBV6-4 with TRBJ1-2, with unresolved D. Trimming removed 6 bases from V and 8 bases from J, with 16 bases in between. The CDR3 loop spans 13 amino acids. Germline CDR1 reads MRHNA; CDR2 reads SNTAGT. In DNA, the CDR3 is TGTGCCAGCAGGACAACTGCCCTCCGGGGCTACACCTTC. As protein: CASRTTALRGYTF.

The V call is TRBV5-1, the J call TRBJ2-6; tentatively, D is TRBD1 (5 bases). The CDR3 runs 16 residues. In germline, CDR1 is SGHRS, CDR2 YFSETQ. Trimming shortened V by 0 bases and J by 0 bases, and 7 bases separated the two germline ends. The CDR3 is CASSLGDSSGANVLTF. CDR3 DNA sequence: TGCGCCAGCAGCTTGGGCGACAGCTCTGGGGCCAACGTCCTGACTTTC.